Listed here are 29 T cell receptor beta chains from one sample, sequenced in a study of shared clonotypes between healthy human individuals. The data were produced by immunoSEQ multiplex PCR, yet TCRdb's version contains in-frame clones alone and is incomplete. The sample lists around 2,000,000 clones, 90% to 95% occurring once. Sequencing was performed on naive CD4+ T cells sorted from blood. Subset given: CD45RA+ positively selected. The receptors shown here come from a man between 18 and 29 years old in good health.

This sequence joins TRBV19 and TRBJ1-2; 10 bases agree with TRBD1. Germline V gene sequence: CDR1 LNHDA, CDR2 SQIVND (reference sequence). Trimming removed 5 bases from V and 6 bases from J; junction bases left unmatched: 6. CDR3 size: 14 residues. The CDR3 DNA reads TGTGCCAGTAGTTCCGACAGGGGGCCGGATGGCTACACCTTC. Translation: CASSSDRGPDGYTF.

The chain joins TRBV6-6 to TRBJ1-2, with D maybe TRBD1 (6 bases). The CDR3 has 16 amino acids. V was pared by 6 bases and J by 1 base, with 18 bases between. Per germline, CDR1 MNHNY and CDR2 SVGAGI (reference sequence). CDR3 coding DNA: TGTGCCAGCAGGAGAGACAGGATTCAAAATAACTATGGCTACACCTTC. Encoded protein: CASRRDRIQNNYGYTF.

This chain joins TRBV11-2 and TRBJ1-1; D is undetermined. Trimming took 5 bases from V and 0 from J, leaving 16 bases between them. Germline CDR1 SGHAT, CDR2 FQNNGV. The CDR3 runs to 16 residues. The CDR3 is CASSPRARTMNTEAFF. The CDR3 DNA sequence: TGTGCCAGCAGCCCCCGAGCAAGGACCATGAACACTGAAGCTTTCTTT.

The V and J genes are TRBV28 and TRBJ2-7; the D is unclear. CDR3 length: 12 residues. CDR1 is MDHEN, CDR2 SYDVKM, per germline. Between the trimmed V and J ends, which lost 1 base and 5 bases, there was a span of 6 bases. CDR3: CASSLSLHEQYF. The CDR3 nucleotides are TGTGCCAGCAGTTTATCCTTGCACGAGCAGTACTTC.

The chain employs TRBV5-8 and TRBJ2-7; 14 bases align to TRBD2. The germline CDR1 and CDR2 sequences are SGHTS and YDEGEE. The trim removed 2 bases at V and 7 bases at J, leaving 8 bases unmatched. The CDR3 runs 16 residues. CDR3 in DNA: TGTGCCAGCAGCTTCCCGGGACTAGCGGGAGTAGGAGAGCAGTACTTC. This encodes CASSFPGLAGVGEQYF. The variable domain in full, with the rest retrieved from reference TRBV5-8 and TRBJ2-7, is EAGVTQSPTHLIKTRGQQATLRCSPISGHTSVYWYQQALGLGLQFLLWYDEGEERNRGNFPPRFSGRQFPNYSSELNVNALELEDSALYLCASSFPGLAGVGEQYFGPGTRLTVT.

This chain links TRBV4-3 with TRBJ2-4; the match to TRBD1 covers 7 bases. The CDR3 has 19 amino acids. J was trimmed by 7 bases and V by 0 bases; bases with no gene match: 18. Germline-derived CDR1 and CDR2 are LGHNA and YSLEER. The CDR3 loop reads CASSQESSRGRNIGNIQYF. In DNA, the CDR3 is TGCGCCAGCAGCCAAGAATCGTCTAGGGGGCGAAACATCGGGAACATTCAGTACTTC.

The chain uses TRBV19 and TRBJ2-2; D unresolved. V shed 3 bases and J shed 9 bases, with 11 bases lying between them. Germline V gene data show CDR1 as LNHDA and CDR2 as SQIVND (reference sequence). The CDR3 is 13 residues long. DNA for the CDR3: TGTGCCAGTAGTATCGACTTGGTGAGGGAGCTGTTTTTT. Residues: CASSIDLVRELFF. The full variable domain, rest sourced from reference TRBV19 and TRBJ2-2, is DGGITQSPKYLFRKEGQNVTLSCEQNLNHDAMYWYRQDPGQGLRLIYYSQIVNDFQKGDIAEGYSVSREKKESFPLTVTSAQKNPTAFYLCASSIDLVRELFFGEGSRLTVL.

This chain links TRBV28 with TRBJ1-2; TRBD1 agrees at 8 bases. Germline V gives CDR1 MDHEN, CDR2 SYDVKM. The CDR3 contains 14 residues. The junction had 8 bases not matched to a gene; V was cut back by 6 bases and J by 5 bases. For the CDR3, the DNA is TGTGCCAGCAGATACGACAGGGGAACTTATGGCTACACCTTC. Translation: CASRYDRGTYGYTF.

Notes on this clone: Additional DNA sequences in this sample encode the identical CDR3. The chain recombines TRBV18 with TRBJ2-5; D may be TRBD1 (6 bases). Germline CDR1 is KGHSH and CDR2 is LQKENI. The CDR3 extends over 14 amino acids. The V end lost 3 bases, the J end lost 2 bases, and 10 bases lay between the germline ends. The CDR3 spells CASSPGAGQETQYF. DNA of the CDR3: TGTGCCAGCTCACCGGGGGCAGGGCAAGAGACCCAGTACTTC.

The J gene is TRBJ1-4, the V gene TRBV5-1, with D perhaps matching TRBD1 (6 bases). V was shortened by 4 bases and J by 2 bases, with 15 bases between the two germline ends. This CDR3 region has 16 residues. Germline V gives CDR1 SGHRS, CDR2 YFSETQ. Written as DNA, the CDR3 is TGCGCCAGCAGCCCTGGAGCCGGACAGACTAATGAAAAACTGTTTTTT. This gives the protein CASSPGAGQTNEKLFF.

The chain employs TRBV29-1 and TRBJ2-1; no firm D call. Germline CDR1 is SQVTM and CDR2 is ANQGSEA. CDR3 size: 14 residues. With 8 bases removed from V and 3 bases from J, the gap between germline ends came to 17 bases. CDR3 in amino acids: CSPLGPPLYNEQFF. The CDR3 DNA reads TGCAGCCCCCTCGGACCGCCTCTCTACAATGAGCAGTTCTTC.

This sequence joins TRBV28 and TRBJ1-6; D is possibly TRBD1 (5 bases). With 6 bases removed from V and 6 bases from J, the gap between germline ends came to 9 bases. This CDR3 is 13 amino acids long. Germline values: CDR1 MDHEN, CDR2 SYDVKM. Here the CDR3 DNA reads TGTGCCAGCAGCGACAGCTCTAATTCACCCCTCCACTTT. It specifies CASSDSSNSPLHF.

This chain joins TRBV10-3 and TRBJ2-7, with 10 nucleotides matching TRBD2. Germline CDR1 and CDR2: ENHRY and SYGVKD. V was clipped by 4 bases and J by 2 bases; unmatched bases: 2. CDR3 length: 14 amino acids. CDR3 sequence reads: CAISGTSGTYEQYF. DNA for the CDR3: TGTGCCATCAGTGGGACTAGCGGCACCTACGAGCAGTACTTC.

The chain links TRBV5-6 to TRBJ2-7; the D gene is possibly TRBD2 (6 bases). Between the trimmed V and J ends, which lost 4 bases and 0 bases, there was a span of 17 bases. CDR1 is SGHDT and CDR2 is YYEEEE in the germline V gene. The length of the CDR3 is 16 residues. The DNA for the CDR3 is TGTGCCAGCAGCCCCTGGGTGTGGCGGGACTCCTACGAGCAGTACTTC. It codes for CASSPWVWRDSYEQYF.

This clone was counted once. CDR3 sequence: CASSIRAPETQYF. Written as DNA, the CDR3 is TGTGCCAGCAGCATCAGGGCTCCTGAGACCCAGTACTTC. The chain employs TRBV6-6 and TRBJ2-5, with D tentatively TRBD1 (5 bases). CDR1 is MNHNY, CDR2 SVGAGI, per germline (reference sequence). V was cut by 6 bases and J by 5 bases, with 13 bases left in between. The CDR3 extends over 13 amino acids.

This chain joins TRBV30 and TRBJ2-7, with a weak D call TRBD2 (5 bases). This CDR3 region has 13 residues. CDR1 GTSNPN and CDR2 SVGIG come from the germline V gene (reference sequence). With 1 base removed from V and 1 base from J, the gap between germline ends came to 8 bases. In DNA form, the CDR3 reads TGTGCCTGGAGTGCCGGGATGTCCTACGAGCAGTACTTC. This sequence encodes CAWSAGMSYEQYF.

The V and J genes are TRBV18 and TRBJ2-7, with a tentative D call TRBD1 (5 bases). Germline V lookup: CDR1 KGHSH, CDR2 LQKENI. V was trimmed by 4 bases and J by 4 bases, leaving 17 bases between them. The CDR3 covers 15 residues. For the CDR3, the DNA is TGTGCCAGCTCACTCGAGTGGGGCAGCTCTTACGAGCAGTACTTC. Protein sequence: CASSLEWGSSYEQYF.

The chain has TRBV6-6 and TRBJ2-1; TRBD1 aligns across 7 bases. The CDR3 sequence is 15 residues long. V lost 4 bases to trimming and J lost 12 bases; unmatched junction nucleotides: 15. Germline CDR1 reads MNHNY; CDR2 reads SVGAGI (reference sequence). CDR3 loop: CASSSPRAGGLWQFF. CDR3 nucleotide sequence: TGTGCCAGCAGTTCTCCCAGGGCAGGGGGTCTCTGGCAGTTCTTC.

This rearrangement joins TRBV10-2 to TRBJ2-1; 7 bases align to TRBD2. The germline V gene encodes CDR1 WSHSY and CDR2 SAAADI. Trimming cost V 7 bases and J 2 bases; bases outside gene matches: 5. The CDR3 contains 14 residues. The CDR3 bases are TGCGCCAGCATCGGGCTAGCGGCCTACAATGAGCAGTTCTTC. The encoded protein is CASIGLAAYNEQFF.

V and J are TRBV27 and TRBJ1-1; a possible D gene is TRBD1 (5 bases). V shed 2 bases and J shed 8 bases, with 12 bases lying between them. CDR3 length: 13 amino acids. Germline CDR1 reads MNHEY; CDR2 reads SMNVEV (reference sequence). CDR3 nucleotides: TGTGCCAGCAGTTTACAAGGGGCGAGGGAAGCTTTCTTT. It codes for CASSLQGAREAFF.

The chain employs TRBV2 and TRBJ2-7; a weak D match, TRBD2 (5 bases). The length of the CDR3 is 14 residues. CDR1 is SNHLY, CDR2 FYNNEI, per germline. V was clipped by 3 bases and J by 0 bases, with 9 bases between them. The CDR3 spells CASSERAGSYEQYF. The CDR3 region has the DNA TGTGCCAGCAGTGAGAGGGCCGGCTCCTACGAGCAGTACTTC.

This sequence joins TRBV5-1 and TRBJ2-6, with D perhaps TRBD1 or TRBD2 (5 bases each). The CDR3 has 16 amino acids. Trimming removed 3 bases from V and 0 bases from J, with 10 bases in between. Germline V gene lookup returns CDR1 SGHRS and CDR2 YFSETQ. In DNA form, the CDR3 reads TGCGCCAGCAGCTGGGGACCTACCTCTGGGGCCAACGTCCTGACTTTC. It is translated as CASSWGPTSGANVLTF.

Comment on this clone: A read error may explain this, as a much larger clone is one base away. The chain links TRBV27 to TRBJ1-1; no definite D call. V lost 11 bases and J 4 bases, leaving 17 bases between the germline ends. Germline V CDR1 and CDR2: MNHEY, SMNVEV (reference sequence). The CDR3 loop spans 13 amino acids. In DNA, the CDR3 is TGTGCCGGCATGGCAAGGGTGGGCACTGAAGCTTTCTTT. Translation: CAGMARVGTEAFF.

The chain uses TRBV5-8 and TRBJ2-7, with D unresolved. The CDR3 runs to 12 residues. Germline CDR1 reads SGHTS; CDR2 reads YDEGEE. Trimming cost V 4 bases and J 2 bases, with 7 bases left between them. CDR3 in amino acids: CASSIGTYEQYF. The CDR3 nucleotides are TGTGCCAGCAGCATAGGGACCTACGAGCAGTACTTC.

The V and J genes are TRBV9 and TRBJ2-2; D is uncertain. CDR1 is SGDLS and CDR2 is YYNGEE in the germline V gene. V was cut by 0 bases and J by 4 bases, with 10 bases left in between. This CDR3 has 15 amino acids. Here the CDR3 reads CASSVVGLSTGELFF. DNA of the CDR3: TGTGCCAGCAGCGTAGTCGGGCTCAGCACCGGGGAGCTGTTTTTT.

The rearrangement links TRBV11-2 to TRBJ1-2; D gene uncertain. Deletions cut 1 base from V and 8 bases from J, with 8 bases between. The germline V gene encodes CDR1 SGHAT and CDR2 FQNNGV. This CDR3 is 12 amino acids long. The CDR3 reads CASSLGARGYTF. The CDR3 bases are TGTGCCAGCAGCTTAGGCGCCCGGGGCTACACCTTC.

As to this clone: Other nucleotide sequences from this sample produce the same CDR3. The CDR3 DNA sequence: TGCGCCAGCAGCTTGGCGGCAGATCAGCCCCAGCATTTT. It encodes CASSLAADQPQHF. The rearrangement uses TRBV5-1 and TRBJ1-5, with D uncertain. Trimming took off 0 bases at V and 5 bases at J, with 6 bases between the two ends. Germline V gene sequence: CDR1 SGHRS, CDR2 YFSETQ. This CDR3 is 13 amino acids long.

This clone was detected once. The chain uses TRBV2 and TRBJ1-6; TRBD1 might be the D (5 bases). V was shortened by 1 base and J by 10 bases, with 14 bases between the two germline ends. The germline V gene encodes CDR1 SNHLY and CDR2 FYNNEI. This CDR3 comprises 15 residues. The CDR3 loop reads CASSEVPPKGSPLHF. CDR3 sequence (DNA): TGTGCCAGCAGTGAAGTGCCCCCTAAGGGGTCACCCCTCCACTTT.

This chain links TRBV29-1 with TRBJ1-2, with D perhaps TRBD1 (5 bases). Germline CDR1 SQVTM, CDR2 ANQGSEA. Trimming shortened V by 1 base and J by 0 bases, and 6 bases separated the two germline ends. This CDR3 is built from 13 residues. CDR3 DNA: TGCAGCGTTGAAGGACAGTCTAACTATGGCTACACCTTC. Encoded protein: CSVEGQSNYGYTF. The full variable domain, in which reference TRBV29-1 and TRBJ1-2 provide the parts outside the CDR3, is SAVISQKPSRDICQRGTSLTIQCQVDSQVTMMFWYRQQPGQSLTLIATANQGSEATYESGFVIDKFPISRPNLTFSTLTVSNMSPEDSSIYLCSVEGQSNYGYTFGSGTRLTVV.